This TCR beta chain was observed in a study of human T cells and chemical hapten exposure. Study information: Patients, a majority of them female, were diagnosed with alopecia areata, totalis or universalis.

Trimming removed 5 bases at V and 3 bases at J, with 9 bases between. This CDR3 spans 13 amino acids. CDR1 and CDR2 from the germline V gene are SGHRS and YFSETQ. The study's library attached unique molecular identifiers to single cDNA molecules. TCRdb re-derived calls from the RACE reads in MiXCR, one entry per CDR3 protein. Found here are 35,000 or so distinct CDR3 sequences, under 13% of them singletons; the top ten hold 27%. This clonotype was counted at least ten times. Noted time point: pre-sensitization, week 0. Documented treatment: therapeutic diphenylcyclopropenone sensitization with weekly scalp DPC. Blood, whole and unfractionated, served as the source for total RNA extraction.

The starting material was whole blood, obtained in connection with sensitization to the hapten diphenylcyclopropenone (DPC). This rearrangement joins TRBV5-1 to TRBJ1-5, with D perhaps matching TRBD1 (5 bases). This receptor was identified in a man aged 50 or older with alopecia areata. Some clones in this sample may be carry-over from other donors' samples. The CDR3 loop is CASREGANQPQHF. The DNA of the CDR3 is TGCGCCAGCAGGGAAGGGGCCAATCAGCCCCAGCATTTT.